The entry that follows covers one TCR beta chain sequence. The data were taken from a study of monozygotic twins with inflammatory bowel disease. With the 5' RACE reads reprocessed, TCRdb shows one record per CDR3 protein and no DNA. The sample has approximately 400,000 distinct CDR3 sequences; the top ten hold approximately 2.3%. This CDR3 comprises 14 residues. The germline V gene has CDR1 DFQATT and CDR2 SNEGSKA (reference sequence). V and J are TRBV20-1 and TRBJ2-1; TCRdb calls TRBD2, which cannot be checked without DNA. The sample consisted of blood. The clonotype was recovered from a human donor with ulcerative colitis or Crohn's disease, or a healthy co-twin of an affected twin (not recorded which). The CDR3 reads CRATTGLEVYEQFF.